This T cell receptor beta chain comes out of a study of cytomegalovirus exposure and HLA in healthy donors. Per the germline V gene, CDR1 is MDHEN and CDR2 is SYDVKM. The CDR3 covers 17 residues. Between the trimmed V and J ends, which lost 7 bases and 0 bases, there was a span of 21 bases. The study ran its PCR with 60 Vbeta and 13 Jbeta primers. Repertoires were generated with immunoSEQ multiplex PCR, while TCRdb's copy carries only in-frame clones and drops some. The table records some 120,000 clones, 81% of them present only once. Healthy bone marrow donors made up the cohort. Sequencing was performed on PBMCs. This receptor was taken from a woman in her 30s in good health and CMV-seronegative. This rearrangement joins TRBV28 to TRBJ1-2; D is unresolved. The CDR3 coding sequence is TGTGCCAGCACCTCTCCCAACGCGGCGCTAGCTAACTATGGCTACACCTTC. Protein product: CASTSPNAALANYGYTF.